Listed below are T cell receptor beta chains from one sample, sequenced in a study of blood T cell repertoires in COVID-19. Sequencing was performed with immunoSEQ multiplex PCR; in TCRdb, only in-frame clones are kept and a portion is missing. The data show approximately 130,000 clones, with 55% to 75% seen just once and over 2% held by the top ten. The sequenced sample was peripheral blood. The receptor set was obtained from a woman in her 70s with acute or convalescent COVID-19. The CDR3 runs from the conserved cysteine through the conserved F or W. The D gene is left open where the match is weak. Where a row states a size, it is once, few, many or the class of an expanded clone; other rows omit it.

clone_size | j_call | d_call | v_call | cdr3_nt | cdr3_aa
. | TRBJ1-5 | TRBD1 | TRBV19 | TGTGCCAGTACCCCGGGAGGGGGCGGCCGGCCCCAGCATTTT | CASTPGGGGRPQHF
. | TRBJ2-3 | TRBD2 | TRBV7-6 | TGTGCCAGCAGCTTAAGTGGGACTAGCGGTTATAATACGCAGTATTTT | CASSLSGTSGYNTQYF
. | TRBJ2-7 | TRBD1 | TRBV18 | TGTGCCAGCTCAACAGGGGGAAGTGGCGAGCAGTACTTC | CASSTGGSGEQYF
. | TRBJ2-1 | . | TRBV7-2 | TGTGCCAGCAGCTTTTTGACGTCCTTGAGGTACAATGAGCAGTTCTTC | CASSFLTSLRYNEQFF
. | TRBJ2-3 | . | TRBV2 | TGTGCCAGCAGTACATTACGCACAGATACGCAGTATTTT | CASSTLRTDTQYF
. | TRBJ2-7 | . | TRBV7-2 | TGTGCCAGCAGCCGTGGGGGGGCCAGTCTAAAGGGTATTCTCTACGAGCAGTACTTC | CASSRGGASLKGILYEQYF
. | TRBJ2-3 | TRBD2 | TRBV7-2 | TGTGCCAGCAGCTCCCTAGCAGCGGGGGGGCAACTAGATACGCAGTATTTT | CASSSLAAGGQLDTQYF
. | TRBJ1-6 | . | TRBV7-2 | TGTGCCAGCAGCTTAGGGCGGGCCAATAATTCACCCCTCCACTTT | CASSLGRANNSPLHF
. | TRBJ1-2 | TRBD1 | TRBV10-3 | TGTGCCATCAGTGACCCGGGGGGACAGGGGTATGGCTACACCTTC | CAISDPGGQGYGYTF
. | TRBJ1-2 | TRBD1 | TRBV9 | TGTGCCAGCAGCGAGCAACAGGGGGCTGCCTATGGCTACACCTTC | CASSEQQGAAYGYTF
. | TRBJ1-1 | . | TRBV10-3 | TGTGCCATCAGTGATTTGGGCAGAAAGAACACTGAAGCTTTCTTT | CAISDLGRKNTEAFF
. | TRBJ1-3 | . | TRBV27 | TGTGCCAGCAAGGGGTTATCGGGAAACACCATATATTTT | CASKGLSGNTIYF
. | TRBJ2-1 | . | TRBV6-5 | TGTGCCAGCAGTTACAGCGGGCCCGAGTACGGGGAGTTCTTC | CASSYSGPEYGEFF
. | TRBJ2-3 | TRBD2 | TRBV19 | TGTGCCAGTAGCCCACTAGCGGGGACAGATACGCAGTATTTT | CASSPLAGTDTQYF
few | TRBJ1-6 | . | TRBV5-1 | TGCGCCAGCAGCCCGACCACCGCCGGGACACCCAATTCACCCCTCCACTTT | CASSPTTAGTPNSPLHF
once | TRBJ2-5 | TRBD1 | TRBV15 | TGTGCCACCAGCACGTGGGACAGGGGTGCCGGTGAGACCCAGTACTTC | CATSTWDRGAGETQYF
. | TRBJ2-5 | TRBD1 | TRBV6-5 | TGTGCCAGCAGTAGAGGACAGGGGGATTGGGAGACCCAGTACTTC | CASSRGQGDWETQYF
. | TRBJ2-5 | . | TRBV19 | TGTGCCAGTAACCAGGGTGGGGAGACCCAGTACTTC | CASNQGGETQYF
many | TRBJ2-1 | TRBD2 | TRBV4-3 | TGCGCCAGCAGCCAAGAGGCTAGCGGGGGGAGTTTCAATGAGCAGTTCTTC | CASSQEASGGSFNEQFF
. | TRBJ1-2 | TRBD1 | TRBV2 | TGTGCCGGGGGACAGAACCAGTTGTATGGCTACACCTTC | CAGGQNQLYGYTF
medium-sized | TRBJ1-5 | TRBD1 | TRBV6-5 | TGTGCCAGCAGTTCCCGACAGGGTCAGCCCCAGCATTTT | CASSSRQGQPQHF
. | TRBJ2-1 | . | TRBV11-2 | TGTGCCAGCAGCTTAGTTGCGGGCGCACTCGATGAGCAGTTCTTC | CASSLVAGALDEQFF
. | TRBJ2-5 | . | TRBV7-2 | TGTGCCAGCAGTCAAAAAGGGGCGGGACGGGGGAAAGAGACCCAGTACTTC | CASSQKGAGRGKETQYF
. | TRBJ2-7 | . | TRBV5-1 | TGCGCCAGCAGCGGACGGGGTGCCTCACCCTACGAGCAGTACTTC | CASSGRGASPYEQYF
once | TRBJ1-2 | . | TRBV7-8 | TGTGCCAGCAGCCGGATACCTCAGGGAACCTATGGCTACACCTTC | CASSRIPQGTYGYTF
. | TRBJ2-4 | TRBD2 | TRBV27 | TGTGCCAGCAGTAGACTAGCCGACAAAAACATTCAGTACTTC | CASSRLADKNIQYF
few | TRBJ1-5 | TRBD1 | TRBV28 | TGTGCCAGCAGTTTGTCGGGACAGGGGCGAAGTTCCCAGCATTTT | CASSLSGQGRSSQHF
. | TRBJ2-7 | TRBD2 | TRBV7-8 | TGTGCCAGCAGCTTAGAGACGGGACTAGGGATGTACGAGCAGTACTTC | CASSLETGLGMYEQYF
. | TRBJ1-2 | TRBD1 | TRBV7-2 | TGTGCCAGCAGCCCAAGGGACAGCGCTAACTATGGCTACACCTTC | CASSPRDSANYGYTF
. | TRBJ2-1 | . | TRBV6-1 | TGTGCCAGCAGTGAAGCAGGGACACCCTACAATGAGCAGTTCTTC | CASSEAGTPYNEQFF
many | TRBJ2-3 | TRBD2 | TRBV9 | TGTGCCAGCAGCGCTCCAACTAGCGGGACCACAGATACGCAGTATTTT | CASSAPTSGTTDTQYF
once | TRBJ2-1 | TRBD2 | TRBV19 | TGTGCCAGTAGTATGGTTGGGACTAGCGGGAGGAGCTCCTACAATGAGCAGTTCTTC | CASSMVGTSGRSSYNEQFF
. | TRBJ2-4 | TRBD1 | TRBV12-3/TRBV12-4 | TGTGCCAGCAGTTTAGGTACAGGGGACATTCAGTACTTC | CASSLGTGDIQYF
. | TRBJ2-2 | . | TRBV9 | TGTGCCAGCAGCGTAGTTCCCCGCGGGGAGCTGTTTTTT | CASSVVPRGELFF
. | TRBJ1-4 | TRBD1 | TRBV18 | TGTGCCAGCTCACCTGGACAGGGTGAAAAACTGTTTTTT | CASSPGQGEKLFF
once | TRBJ2-5 | . | TRBV6-1 | TGTGCCAGCAGTGAAGAGGAGTTCGGGACCCAGTACTTC | CASSEEEFGTQYF
. | TRBJ1-2 | . | TRBV18 | TGTGCCAGCTCACCACAACAGAGCCAATATGGCTACACCTTC | CASSPQQSQYGYTF
. | TRBJ1-1 | TRBD1 | TRBV27 | TGTGCCAGCTGGGACAGGGGGGTGGTACCTGAAGCTTTCTTT | CASWDRGVVPEAFF
. | TRBJ2-1 | TRBD2 | TRBV5-1 | TGCGCCAGCAGCCGGGGACTAGCGGGGAGAGAGCAGTTCTTC | CASSRGLAGREQFF
. | TRBJ2-5 | . | TRBV6-5 | TGTGCCAGCAGTTCCGTAACGGGGTGGCGAGAGACCCAGTACTTC | CASSSVTGWRETQYF
many | TRBJ2-7 | TRBD1 | TRBV7-6 | TGTGCCAGCAGCTTACAGGGGGCGGCCTACGAGCAGTACTTC | CASSLQGAAYEQYF
few | TRBJ2-2 | TRBD2 | TRBV27 | TGTGCCAGCTGTCCTCGGAGCGGGGGGTTCACCGGGGAGCTGTTTTTT | CASCPRSGGFTGELFF
many | TRBJ1-4 | TRBD1 | TRBV9 | TGTGCCAGCAGCCTCCGACAGGGAGGTAATGAAAAACTGTTTTTT | CASSLRQGGNEKLFF
many | TRBJ2-1 | TRBD2 | TRBV2 | TGTGCCAGCAGTGATCTGGGGCTAGCGGACGACAATGAGCAGTTCTTC | CASSDLGLADDNEQFF
. | TRBJ2-1 | TRBD1 | TRBV7-9 | TGTGCCAGCAGCTCACAGGGGACTGAGCAGTTCTTC | CASSSQGTEQFF
. | TRBJ1-2 | TRBD1 | TRBV2 | TGTGCCAGCAGTGCAGGGACAGGGAGTGGTGGCTACACCTTC | CASSAGTGSGGYTF
once | TRBJ2-3 | TRBD1 | TRBV18 | TGTGCCAGCTCCGGGCGGGGCGGGACAGGCCACCCAGATACGCAGTATTTT | CASSGRGGTGHPDTQYF
few | TRBJ1-2 | TRBD1 | TRBV28 | TGTGCCACTGACACCTCAGGGGGCGCCTATGGCTACACCTTC | CATDTSGGAYGYTF
. | TRBJ2-1 | . | TRBV5-4 | TGTGCCAGCAGCTCGTCGGGGTCCTACAATGAGCAGTTCTTC | CASSSSGSYNEQFF
many | TRBJ2-1 | . | TRBV11-2 | TGTGCCAGCATCCGCGGGGCCTCGCGGGTCGACAATGAGCAGTTCTTC | CASIRGASRVDNEQFF
. | TRBJ1-5 | TRBD1 | TRBV6-5 | TGTGCCAGCAGTAGTCTGGCAGGGGGCGATCAGCCCCAGCATTTT | CASSSLAGGDQPQHF
few | TRBJ1-5 | . | TRBV21-1 | TGTGCCAGCAGCAAAGTCGTTTCCGGGGTTCTTCAGCCCCAGCATTTT | CASSKVVSGVLQPQHF
. | TRBJ2-3 | . | TRBV15 | TGTGCCACCAGCAGAGATAGGGGGGGAGATACGCAGTATTTT | CATSRDRGGDTQYF
many | TRBJ2-7 | TRBD2 | TRBV5-4 | TGTGCCAGCAGCTTGGGGCTAGCGGGAAACTATTACGAGCAGTACTTC | CASSLGLAGNYYEQYF
. | TRBJ1-5 | TRBD1 | TRBV15 | TGTGCCACCGCCAGGACAGGGGGCCCTCAGCCCCAGCATTTT | CATARTGGPQPQHF
. | TRBJ2-2 | . | TRBV11-2 | TGTGCCAGCAGCCCGACGGGGGTCGCCACCGGGGAGCTGTTTTTT | CASSPTGVATGELFF
. | TRBJ2-1 | TRBD2 | TRBV10-2 | TGCGCCAGCAGTGAGGCCCCCAGAGGACTAGCGACTCGGAATGAGCAGTTCTTC | CASSEAPRGLATRNEQFF
once | TRBJ1-6 | . | TRBV9 | TGTGCCAGCAGCGTAGACAGCTATAATTCACCCCTCCACTTT | CASSVDSYNSPLHF
. | TRBJ1-1 | . | TRBV10-1 | TGCGCCAGCAGTGAAGACAGGTTTGAAGCTTTCTTT | CASSEDRFEAFF